The clone carrying this TCR beta chain has just a few counts. This sample stems from a study of T-cell memory formation after mild COVID-19. About the study: For the most part, TCR clusters were specific to one donor.

TCRdb re-analysed the 5' RACE reads in MiXCR, keeping a single row per CDR3 protein. The sample lists 400,000 to 500,000 distinct CDR3 sequences, 20% occurring once. V lost 6 bases to trimming and J lost 2 bases; unmatched junction nucleotides: 8. CDR3 length: 15 amino acids. Germline lookup yields CDR1 SQVTM and CDR2 ANQGSEA. This sequence joins TRBV29-1 and TRBJ2-1, with 9 nucleotides matching TRBD2. The clonotype was recovered from an adult woman who had mild COVID-19 (a few samples of this study predate the infection). Cell type and time point are not known. The specimen sequenced was PBMCs or a T cell subset sorted from them (not recorded which). CDR3 residues: CSVLKRGEPYNEQFF. The CDR3 DNA follows: TGCAGCGTCCTCAAGCGGGGGGAACCCTACAATGAGCAGTTCTTC.